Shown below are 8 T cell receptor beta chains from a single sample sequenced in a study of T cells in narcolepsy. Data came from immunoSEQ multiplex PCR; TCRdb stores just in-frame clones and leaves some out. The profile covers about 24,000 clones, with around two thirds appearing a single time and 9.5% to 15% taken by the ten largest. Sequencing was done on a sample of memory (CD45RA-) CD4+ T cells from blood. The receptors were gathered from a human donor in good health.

This CDR3 is CATSPSQPQHF. The CDR3 DNA follows: TGTGCCACCTCCCCAAGCCAGCCCCAGCATTTT. The gene calls are TRBV6-4 and TRBJ1-5; D is uncertain. Germline values: CDR1 MRHNA, CDR2 SNTAGT. This CDR3 contains 11 residues. V lost 10 bases and J 7 bases, leaving 11 bases between the germline ends.

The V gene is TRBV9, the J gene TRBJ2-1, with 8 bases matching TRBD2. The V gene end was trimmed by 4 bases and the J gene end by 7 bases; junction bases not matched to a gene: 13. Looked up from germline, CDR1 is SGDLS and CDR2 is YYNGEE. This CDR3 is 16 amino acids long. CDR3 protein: CASSPLSGIRSNEQFF. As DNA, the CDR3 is TGTGCCAGCAGCCCGCTTAGCGGGATAAGGTCGAATGAGCAGTTCTTC.

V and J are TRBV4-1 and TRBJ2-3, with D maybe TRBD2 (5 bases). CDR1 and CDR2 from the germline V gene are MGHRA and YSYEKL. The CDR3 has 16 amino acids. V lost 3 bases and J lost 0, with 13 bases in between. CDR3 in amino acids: CASSQRGKSSTDTQYF. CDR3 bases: TGCGCCAGCAGCCAGCGAGGGAAGTCGAGCACAGATACGCAGTATTTT.

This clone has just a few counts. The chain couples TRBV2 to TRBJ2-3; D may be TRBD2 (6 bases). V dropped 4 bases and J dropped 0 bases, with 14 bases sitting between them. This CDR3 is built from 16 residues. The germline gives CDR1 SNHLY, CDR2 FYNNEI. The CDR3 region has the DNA TGTGCCAGCAGTGGGGGCGGGACCCATAGCACAGATACGCAGTATTTT. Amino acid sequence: CASSGGGTHSTDTQYF.

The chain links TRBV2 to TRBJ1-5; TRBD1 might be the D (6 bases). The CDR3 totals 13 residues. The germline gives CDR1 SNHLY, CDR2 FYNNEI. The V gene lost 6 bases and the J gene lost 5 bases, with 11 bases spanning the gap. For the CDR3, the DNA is TGTGCCAGCAGCCAGGACAGAGATCAGCCCCAGCATTTT. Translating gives CASSQDRDQPQHF.

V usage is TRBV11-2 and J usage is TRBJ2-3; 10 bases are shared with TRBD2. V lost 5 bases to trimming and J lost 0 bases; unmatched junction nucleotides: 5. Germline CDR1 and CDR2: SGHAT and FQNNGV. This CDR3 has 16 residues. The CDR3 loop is CASSASTSGSTDTQYF. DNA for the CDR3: TGTGCCAGCAGCGCTTCGACTAGCGGGAGCACAGATACGCAGTATTTT.

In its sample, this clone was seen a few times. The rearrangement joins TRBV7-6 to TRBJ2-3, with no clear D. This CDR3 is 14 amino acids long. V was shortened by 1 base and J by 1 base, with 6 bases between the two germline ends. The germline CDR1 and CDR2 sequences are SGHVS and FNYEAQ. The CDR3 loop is CASSLEARTDTQYF. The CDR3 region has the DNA TGTGCCAGCAGCTTAGAAGCGCGCACAGATACGCAGTATTTT.

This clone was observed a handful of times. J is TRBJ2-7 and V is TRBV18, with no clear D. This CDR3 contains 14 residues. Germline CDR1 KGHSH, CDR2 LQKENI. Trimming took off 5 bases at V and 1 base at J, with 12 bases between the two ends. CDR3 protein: CASSSASSSYEQYF. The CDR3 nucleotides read TGTGCCAGCTCATCTGCCAGTTCGTCCTACGAGCAGTACTTC.